One sample yielded the 12 T cell receptor beta chains listed below, sequenced in a study of T cells in localized non-small cell lung cancer. Generated by immunoSEQ multiplex PCR, the TCRdb table keeps only in-frame clones and is missing some. The sample lists about 5,400 clones; 35% were seen once. The sequences come from lung tumor tissue, collected before any cancer treatment. These receptors were obtained from a male donor older than 55 with stage I squamous cell lung carcinoma.

The V call is TRBV5-1, the J call TRBJ2-7, with D maybe TRBD1 (5 bases). Germline V lookup: CDR1 SGHRS, CDR2 YFSETQ. The CDR3 loop spans 14 amino acids. V shed 0 bases and J shed 7 bases, with 14 bases lying between them. The CDR3 bases are TGCGCCAGCAGCTTGGGGGGCTCGGTAGGGGAGCAGTACTTC. Its translation: CASSLGGSVGEQYF.

This chain connects TRBV5-1 to TRBJ1-6; perhaps TRBD1 as D (5 bases). Per germline, CDR1 SGHRS and CDR2 YFSETQ. V was clipped by 0 bases and J by 12 bases, with 19 bases between them. The length of the CDR3 is 16 residues. CDR3 DNA sequence: TGCGCCAGCAGCTTGGGAGGCGCTGGATTGGGGGAACCCCTCCACTTT. This translates into CASSLGGAGLGEPLHF.

This chain uses TRBV10-2 with TRBJ2-1; 7 bases line up with TRBD1. V gave up 5 bases and J gave up 6 bases; unmatched junction bases: 4. The germline V gene encodes CDR1 WSHSY and CDR2 SAAADI. The CDR3 is 13 amino acids. The CDR3 loop is CASSQDRSNEQFF. DNA for the CDR3: TGCGCCAGCAGTCAGGACAGGAGCAATGAGCAGTTCTTC.

The V and J genes are TRBV28 and TRBJ1-5; D possibly corresponds to TRBD1 (6 bases). Germline CDR1 MDHEN, CDR2 SYDVKM. V was cut by 6 bases and J by 3 bases, with 21 bases left in between. This CDR3 spans 17 amino acids. In nucleotides, the CDR3 is TGTGCCAGCAGAAAGGGGCTGGGGACAAGGAACAATCAGCCCCAGCATTTT. Translation gives CASRKGLGTRNNQPQHF.

This chain joins TRBV28 and TRBJ1-1; D call uncertain. The CDR3 has 12 residues. Germline V CDR1 and CDR2: MDHEN, SYDVKM. The V end was cut by 5 bases, the J end by 3 bases, with 7 bases between. This CDR3 is CASSPQDTEAFF. The DNA of the CDR3 is TGTGCCAGCAGTCCCCAGGACACTGAAGCTTTCTTT.

This clone was detected a few times. The chain is built from TRBV6-8 and TRBJ2-1, with no clear D. Between the trimmed V and J ends, which lost 6 bases and 5 bases, there was a span of 11 bases. The CDR3 is 13 residues long. Germline V gives CDR1 MNHGY, CDR2 SAAAGT. The CDR3 region has the DNA TGTGCCAGCAGAGGGTTGACACACAATGAGCAGTTCTTC. Amino acid sequence: CASRGLTHNEQFF.

This clone was observed a handful of times. The chain couples TRBV6-7 to TRBJ1-2; D might be TRBD1 (6 bases). Being an ORF, TRBV6-7 has a function that is uncertain. This CDR3 has 14 amino acids. V was pared by 6 bases and J by 6 bases, with 17 bases between. CDR3 region: CASRESFGGDGYTF. CDR3 nucleotide sequence: TGTGCCAGCAGGGAATCCTTCGGGGGCGATGGCTACACCTTC.

V gene TRBV19 combines with J gene TRBJ1-6; D not certain. Germline lookup yields CDR1 LNHDA and CDR2 SQIVND (reference sequence). This CDR3 region has 16 residues. Deletions cut 0 bases from V and 12 bases from J, with 18 bases between. The CDR3 sequence is CASSIEQRENDVPLHF. In DNA form, the CDR3 reads TGTGCCAGTAGTATAGAACAGAGGGAAAACGACGTACCCCTCCACTTT.

The J gene is TRBJ2-5, the V gene TRBV25-1, with TRBD2 matching 11 bases. The J segment lost 4 bases and the V segment lost 8 bases, leaving 6 bases of the junction unmatched. This CDR3 spans 14 amino acids. Germline values: CDR1 MGHDK, CDR2 SYGVNS. This chain's CDR3 is CASSPGLAAETQYF. Here the CDR3 DNA reads TGTGCCAGCTCCCCGGGACTAGCGGCAGAGACCCAGTACTTC.

The table lists this clone with a count of one. This chain uses TRBV28 with TRBJ2-5, with 9 bases aligning to TRBD2. This CDR3 has 15 residues. The V gene's germline CDR1 is MDHEN and CDR2 SYDVKM. V was clipped by 5 bases and J by 5 bases; unmatched bases: 9. The CDR3 DNA reads TGTGCCAGCAGTGGAGTAGGGCTAGCGGGGGAGACCCAGTACTTC. Amino acid sequence: CASSGVGLAGETQYF.

The chain joins TRBV28 to TRBJ1-5; possibly TRBD1 for D (5 bases). CDR3 length: 16 residues. Trimming stripped 6 bases from V and 0 bases from J, with 15 bases between. CDR1 MDHEN and CDR2 SYDVKM come from the germline V gene. The CDR3 reads CASSPSGRDSNQPQHF. In DNA form, the CDR3 reads TGTGCCAGCAGCCCTTCGGGGCGGGATAGCAATCAGCCCCAGCATTTT.

The J gene is TRBJ2-5, the V gene TRBV10-2; D possibly corresponds to TRBD1 (6 bases). The germline V gene has CDR1 WSHSY and CDR2 SAAADI. V was cut by 5 bases and J by 0 bases, with 16 bases left in between. The CDR3 has 16 amino acids. The CDR3 DNA sequence: TGCGCCAGCAGTTTATCGACAGGTTTGAACCAAGAGACCCAGTACTTC. Translating gives CASSLSTGLNQETQYF.